These 12 T cell receptor beta chains were sequenced from one sample in a study of cytomegalovirus exposure and HLA in healthy donors. Primers included in the PCR were 60 Vbeta and 13 Jbeta primers. The data were produced by immunoSEQ multiplex PCR, yet TCRdb's version contains in-frame clones alone and is incomplete. The repertoire holds more than 150,000 clones, with 75% to 85% as singletons. What was sequenced was PBMCs. These receptors all come from a man aged 18-30 years in good health and CMV-seronegative.

The chain is built from TRBV9 and TRBJ1-6; the D gene is possibly TRBD1 (5 bases). This CDR3 comprises 14 residues. Germline V CDR1 and CDR2: SGDLS, YYNGEE. V dropped 4 bases and J dropped 6 bases, with 11 bases sitting between them. Here the CDR3 reads CASSFRTTNSPLHF. The CDR3 DNA is TGTGCCAGCAGCTTCCGGACAACTAATTCACCCCTCCACTTT.

The chain is built from TRBV18 and TRBJ2-7, with a possible D match to TRBD2 (5 bases). V lost 1 base and J 6 bases, leaving 7 bases between the germline ends. There are 12 residues in the CDR3. The germline gives CDR1 KGHSH, CDR2 LQKENI. The CDR3 sequence: CASSPRSGEQYF. The CDR3 nucleotides read TGTGCCAGCTCACCACGCAGCGGCGAGCAGTACTTC.

The V gene is TRBV11-3, the J gene TRBJ2-2, with D possibly matching TRBD2 (5 bases). The CDR3 runs to 13 residues. V was pared by 4 bases and J by 6 bases, with 9 bases between. Per the germline V gene, CDR1 is SGHNT and CDR2 is YENEEA. CDR3 in amino acids: CASSSTRSGELFF. The CDR3 region has the DNA TGTGCCAGCAGCTCAACTAGATCCGGGGAGCTGTTTTTT.

V gene TRBV6-5 combines with J gene TRBJ2-1; 9 bases agree with TRBD1. Trimming cost V 2 bases and J 15 bases; bases outside gene matches: 8. Per the germline V gene, CDR1 is MNHEY and CDR2 is SVGAGI. The CDR3 totals 13 residues. The CDR3 sequence is CASSYGNRGPRFF. The CDR3 nucleotides read TGTGCCAGCAGTTACGGAAACAGGGGGCCACGGTTCTTC.

The V gene is TRBV7-8, the J gene TRBJ1-2, with 8 bases identical to TRBD1. The CDR3 consists of 12 residues. With 4 bases clipped from V and 8 bases from J, the junction kept 3 bases outside the gene matches. CDR1 SGHVS and CDR2 FQNEAQ come from the germline V gene. CDR3 bases: TGTGCCAGCAGCTCGACAGGGGAAGGCTACACCTTC. It specifies CASSSTGEGYTF.

The gene calls are TRBV6-1 and TRBJ2-3; 7 bases map to TRBD1. Trimming cost V 6 bases and J 0 bases; bases outside gene matches: 6. The germline V gene encodes CDR1 MNHNS and CDR2 SASEGT. The CDR3 runs to 15 residues. In DNA form, the CDR3 reads TGTGCCAGCAGGGGGACAGCCACTAGCACAGATACGCAGTATTTT. Translating gives CASRGTATSTDTQYF.

J is TRBJ1-2 and V is TRBV5-4, with 10 nucleotides matching TRBD1. V lost 3 bases to trimming and J lost 3 bases; unmatched junction nucleotides: 11. This CDR3 region has 17 residues. Germline V gives CDR1 SGHNT, CDR2 YYREEE (reference sequence). The CDR3 spells CASSSPVRQGAHYGYTF. CDR3 sequence (DNA): TGTGCCAGCAGCTCACCCGTCCGACAGGGGGCTCACTATGGCTACACCTTC.

J is TRBJ1-1 and V is TRBV5-6; no reliable D call. This CDR3 comprises 14 residues. In germline, CDR1 is SGHDT, CDR2 YYEEEE. Trimming took off 0 bases at V and 1 base at J, with 7 bases between the two ends. In nucleotides, the CDR3 is TGTGCCAGCAGCTTGGGACATAGGAACACTGAAGCTTTCTTT. This gives the protein CASSLGHRNTEAFF.

The CDR3 sequence is CASSEEDRGTGELFF. The DNA of the CDR3 is TGTGCCAGCAGTGAAGAGGACAGGGGCACCGGGGAGCTGTTTTTT. The chain is built from TRBV6-1 and TRBJ2-2, with TRBD1 identical over 9 bases. The germline V gene has CDR1 MNHNS and CDR2 SASEGT. The ends lost 1 base at V and 4 bases at J; junction bases unmatched: 1. The CDR3 is 15 residues long.

This rearrangement joins TRBV5-6 to TRBJ2-3, with 12 bases aligning to TRBD2. The CDR3 loop spans 16 amino acids. V dropped 4 bases and J dropped 4; count of bases not matched to a gene: 7. Germline V gene sequence: CDR1 SGHDT, CDR2 YYEEEE. The CDR3 region has the DNA TGTGCCAGCAGCCTACTGACTAGCGGGAGCCCAGATACGCAGTATTTT. This codes for CASSLLTSGSPDTQYF.

The table lists this clone with a few counts. The chain uses TRBV9 and TRBJ2-3; TRBD1 aligns across 10 bases. The CDR3 length is 17 residues. The trim removed 3 bases at V and 2 bases at J, leaving 9 bases unmatched. Germline values: CDR1 SGDLS, CDR2 YYNGEE. The DNA of the CDR3 is TGTGCCAGCAGCGCCGTGGGGGACAGGGGTCCCACAGATACGCAGTATTTT. Encoded protein: CASSAVGDRGPTDTQYF.

The V and J genes are TRBV30 and TRBJ1-5; 9 nucleotides agree with TRBD1. The CDR3 runs to 13 residues. CDR1 and CDR2 from the germline V gene are GTSNPN and SVGIG (reference sequence). The V segment lost 3 bases and the J segment 11 bases; nucleotides outside the gene matches: 8. The CDR3 sequence: CAWRDRGSLAQHF. CDR3 in DNA: TGTGCCTGGAGGGACAGGGGAAGTTTAGCCCAGCATTTT.